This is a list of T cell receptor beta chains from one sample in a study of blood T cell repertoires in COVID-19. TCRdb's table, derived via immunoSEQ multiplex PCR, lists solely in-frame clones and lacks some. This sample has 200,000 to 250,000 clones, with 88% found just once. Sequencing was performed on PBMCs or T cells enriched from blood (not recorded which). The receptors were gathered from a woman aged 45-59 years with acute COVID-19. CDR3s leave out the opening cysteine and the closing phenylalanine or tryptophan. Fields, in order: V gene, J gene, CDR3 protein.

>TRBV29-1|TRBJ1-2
SVGQGNGYT
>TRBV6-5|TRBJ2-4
ASSSRGLGAKNIQY
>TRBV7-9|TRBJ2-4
ASSFTGGKNIQY
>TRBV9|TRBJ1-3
ASSVAQGTFLGNTIY
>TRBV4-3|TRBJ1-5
ASSQGQGAQPQH
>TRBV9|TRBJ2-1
ASSVGVNEQF
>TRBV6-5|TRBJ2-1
ASSLQESSYNEQF
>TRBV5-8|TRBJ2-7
ASSTARDRAYEQY
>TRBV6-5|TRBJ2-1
ASSWGGLAGTEQF
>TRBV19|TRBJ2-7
ASSIGLASSYEQY
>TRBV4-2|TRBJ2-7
ASSQDQEGSYEQY
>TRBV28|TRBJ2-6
ASRGQGSSGANVLT
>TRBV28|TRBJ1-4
ASSVGGLNEKLF
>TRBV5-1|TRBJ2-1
ASSFTGGNEQF
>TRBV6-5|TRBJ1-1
ASSYTAGLAEAF
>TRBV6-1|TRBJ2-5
ASSEQGQWYQETQY
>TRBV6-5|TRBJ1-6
ASSYSSQGRNSPLH
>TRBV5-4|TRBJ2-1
ASSLGSGSIYNEQF
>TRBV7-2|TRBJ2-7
ASRQRLAGEHEQY
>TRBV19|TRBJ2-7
ASSIRALSYEQY
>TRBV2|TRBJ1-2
ASSERTGRYGYT
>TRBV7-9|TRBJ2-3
ASSLAGSSTDTQY
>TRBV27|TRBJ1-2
ASSFGAGLFEDGYT
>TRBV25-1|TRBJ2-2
ASSEAHGELF
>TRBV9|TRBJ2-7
ASSVEGLAGAYEQY
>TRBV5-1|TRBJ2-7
ASSYSGTGMVEQY
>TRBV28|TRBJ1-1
ASIANTEAF
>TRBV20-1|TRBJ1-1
SARGRAEAF